A single sample is the source of the 4 T cell receptor beta chains below, sequenced in a study of metastatic and nonmetastatic thyroid tumors. No patient had received any treatment before thyroid surgery. With MiXCR, TCRdb called clones anew from the PCR reads. The table has some 26,000 clones, about 26% seen once; the top ten hold about 18%. The material sequenced was blood. These receptors were collected from a male donor with papillary thyroid cancer or a benign thyroid nodule (not recorded which). Some clones in this sample may be carry-over from other donors' samples.

This clone was counted many times. The V call is TRBV7-3, the J call TRBJ2-2; 8 bases map to TRBD2. The CDR3 is 14 amino acids. V dropped 3 bases and J dropped 9; count of bases not matched to a gene: 6. Germline V gene data show CDR1 as SGHTA and CDR2 as FQGTGA. DNA for the CDR3: TGTGCCAGCAGCTTGTCTAGCGGGCCCAGGGAGCTGTTTTTT. Translation gives CASSLSSGPRELFF.

The chain joins TRBV18 to TRBJ1-1; TRBD1 aligns across 12 bases. Trimming took 6 bases from V and 6 from J; bases not matched to a gene: 11. The CDR3 totals 16 residues. CDR1 and CDR2 (germline): KGHSH, LQKENI. DNA for the CDR3: TGTGCCAGCTCCCCTGGGACAGGGGGCTCTGGGGCTGAAGCTTTCTTT. Its translation: CASSPGTGGSGAEAFF.

This chain joins TRBV11-2 and TRBJ2-5; possibly TRBD1 for D (6 bases). CDR3 size: 20 residues. Germline CDR1 is SGHAT and CDR2 is FQNNGV. V lost 5 bases and J 0 bases, leaving 28 bases between the germline ends. For the CDR3, the DNA is TGTGCCAGCAGCCGAGGAGATGGCAGGGGCCTTTTAGGTAACCAAGAGACCCAGTACTTC. Its protein product is CASSRGDGRGLLGNQETQYF.

This clone was seen only a few times. The rearrangement links TRBV6-2 or TRBV6-3 to TRBJ2-1; tentatively, D is TRBD1 (5 bases). The germline CDR1 and CDR2 sequences are MNHEY and SVGEGT. With 4 bases removed from V and 5 bases from J, the gap between germline ends came to 6 bases. There are 12 residues in the CDR3. The CDR3 loop is CASSLGDNEQFF. DNA for the CDR3: TGTGCCAGCAGTTTAGGGGACAATGAGCAGTTCTTC.